This is a list of T cell receptor beta chains from one sample in a study of T cells in localized non-small cell lung cancer. The protocol was immunoSEQ multiplex PCR, while the TCRdb copy is restricted to in-frame clones and leaves out a portion. The table lists 2,000 or so clones, approximately 25% of them singletons. The sequencing here drew on lung tumor tissue, taken before any cancer treatment. These receptors came from an older female donor with stage I lung adenocarcinoma. CDR3s include the opening cysteine and the closing phenylalanine or tryptophan. The D gene is left open where the match is weak. Size is stated for part of the rows, as once, few or many counts, or as a class when the clone is expanded.

V	J	size	D	CDR3	DNA
TRBV11-3	TRBJ2-7	-	TRBD2	CASSFDGRALSYEQYF	TGTGCCAGCAGCTTCGACGGGAGGGCCCTCTCCTACGAGCAGTACTTC
TRBV11-3	TRBJ2-7	few	TRBD1	CASSSSRDSPYEQYF	TGTGCCAGCAGCTCTAGCCGGGACAGCCCCTACGAGCAGTACTTC
TRBV7-2	TRBJ2-1	-	TRBD2	CASSARSGAQPFF	TGTGCCAGCAGCGCGCGAAGCGGGGCCCAGCCGTTCTTC
TRBV30	TRBJ1-2	-	-	CAWSESGRYGYTF	TGTGCCTGGAGTGAATCCGGAAGATATGGCTACACCTTC
TRBV6-1	TRBJ2-7	medium-sized	-	CASSEAGGRVREQYF	TGTGCCAGCAGTGAAGCGGGGGGCAGGGTAAGGGAGCAGTACTTC
TRBV28	TRBJ2-7	-	TRBD2	CASSPPGLATYEQYF	TGTGCCAGCAGTCCGCCGGGACTAGCGACCTACGAGCAGTACTTC
TRBV30	TRBJ2-7	-	-	CAWSFSGPYEQYF	TGTGCCTGGAGTTTCAGCGGACCCTACGAGCAGTACTTC
TRBV6-8	TRBJ2-7	few	-	CASSTLEKTFYEQYF	TGTGCCAGCAGCACGCTGGAGAAGACCTTCTACGAGCAGTACTTC
TRBV11-3	TRBJ2-7	medium-sized	TRBD2	CASALGTSGTYEQYF	TGTGCCAGCGCCCTCGGGACTAGCGGAACCTACGAGCAGTACTTC
TRBV19	TRBJ2-2	-	TRBD2	CASKTAGLAENTGELFF	TGTGCCAGTAAAACAGCCGGACTAGCGGAAAACACCGGGGAGCTGTTTTTT
TRBV19	TRBJ2-1	-	-	CASSIEGSYNEQFF	TGTGCCAGTAGTATTGAGGGGTCCTACAATGAGCAGTTCTTC
TRBV4-1	TRBJ1-1	-	-	CASSQRGVVQAFF	TGCGCCAGCAGCCAGCGCGGAGTGGTCCAAGCTTTCTTT
TRBV6-8	TRBJ1-1	few	-	CASSRDSLPNTEAFF	TGTGCCAGCAGCCGCGACAGTTTACCGAACACTGAAGCTTTCTTT
TRBV28	TRBJ1-2	-	TRBD1	CASRHTTGDYGYTF	TGTGCCAGCAGACATACAACAGGGGACTATGGCTACACCTTC
TRBV6-8	TRBJ2-2	few	-	CASSPGLNSGELFF	TGTGCCAGCAGTCCAGGACTGAACTCCGGGGAGCTGTTTTTT
TRBV6-8	TRBJ1-3	-	TRBD1	CASPTGSGNTIYF	TGTGCCAGTCCGACAGGGTCTGGAAACACCATATATTTT
TRBV5-1	TRBJ1-2	-	-	CASSGQAPNYGYTF	TGCGCCAGCAGCGGGCAGGCCCCTAACTATGGCTACACCTTC
TRBV19	TRBJ2-1	-	TRBD1	CASSPLFGDRATSGRDEQFF	TGTGCCAGTAGTCCCTTATTCGGGGACAGGGCAACCTCGGGGAGGGATGAGCAGTTCTTC
TRBV29-1	TRBJ1-2	-	-	CSVETWEGLDGYTF	TGCAGCGTTGAAACTTGGGAGGGTCTCGATGGCTACACCTTC
TRBV29-1	TRBJ1-2	once	-	CSVVGEMGYGYTF	TGCAGCGTTGTTGGGGAGATGGGCTATGGCTACACCTTC
TRBV18	TRBJ2-1	-	TRBD2	CASSPRTSGSYEQFF	TGTGCCAGCTCACCACGGACTAGCGGGAGTTATGAGCAGTTCTTC
TRBV18	TRBJ2-5	few	TRBD1	CASSPPGGLETQYF	TGTGCCAGCTCACCACCAGGGGGCTTGGAGACCCAGTACTTC
TRBV19	TRBJ1-5	-	-	CASSISSNQPQHF	TGTGCCAGTAGTATATCTAGCAATCAGCCCCAGCATTTT
TRBV19	TRBJ2-3	-	-	CASSMGVDTQYF	TGTGCCAGTAGTATGGGGGTGGATACGCAGTATTTT
TRBV6-8	TRBJ2-3	few	TRBD2	CASTTSGGTDTQYF	TGTGCCAGCACGACTAGCGGTGGCACAGATACGCAGTATTTT
TRBV18	TRBJ2-3	-	-	CASSPPGGRGSDTQYF	TGTGCCAGCTCACCACCGGGGGGGCGCGGGTCAGATACGCAGTATTTT
TRBV10-2	TRBJ2-2	-	-	CASSSRDTGELFF	TGCGCCAGCAGCTCTAGGGACACCGGGGAGCTGTTTTTT
TRBV15	TRBJ2-7	-	TRBD1	CATSRGGQVNEQYF	TGTGCCACCAGCAGAGGCGGACAGGTGAACGAGCAGTACTTC
TRBV11-3	TRBJ2-5	few	-	CASSLGPSQETQYF	TGTGCCAGCAGCTTAGGACCCAGCCAAGAGACCCAGTACTTC
TRBV11-3	TRBJ2-5	-	-	CASSTHRSRETQYF	TGTGCCAGCAGCACACACAGGAGTAGGGAGACCCAGTACTTC
TRBV11-3	TRBJ1-2	medium-sized	-	CASSRPGGIGPWGYTF	TGTGCCAGCAGCCGACCGGGGGGGATTGGCCCTTGGGGCTACACCTTC
TRBV18	TRBJ2-7	-	TRBD2	CASSPTASGSSYEQYF	TGTGCCAGCTCACCTACAGCTAGCGGAAGCTCCTACGAGCAGTACTTC
TRBV9	TRBJ1-1	few	TRBD1	CASSAGQGTEAFF	TGTGCCAGCAGCGCGGGACAGGGCACTGAAGCTTTCTTT
TRBV6-8	TRBJ1-1	-	-	CASNTRGSLNTEAFF	TGTGCCAGCAATACTCGGGGCAGCCTGAACACTGAAGCTTTCTTT
TRBV27	TRBJ2-2	-	TRBD2	CASSFGGGTGELFF	TGTGCCAGCAGTTTCGGGGGAGGGACCGGGGAGCTGTTTTTT
TRBV15	TRBJ2-3	-	-	CATSRASSPDTQYF	TGTGCCACCAGCAGAGCGAGTAGTCCAGATACGCAGTATTTT
TRBV18	TRBJ2-1	-	TRBD1	CASSRDRGRQDNEQFF	TGTGCCAGCTCACGAGACAGGGGGCGACAAGACAATGAGCAGTTCTTC
TRBV18	TRBJ2-1	few	TRBD2	CASSPGLGGRSNEQFF	TGTGCCAGCTCACCGGGGTTGGGCGGGAGGTCCAATGAGCAGTTCTTC
TRBV9	TRBJ1-4	-	-	CASSEWGHEEKLFF	TGTGCCAGCAGTGAATGGGGGCATGAAGAAAAACTGTTTTTT
TRBV19	TRBJ1-4	-	-	CATRDRRNEKLFF	TGTGCCACCAGGGACCGGCGTAATGAAAAACTGTTTTTT
TRBV11-3	TRBJ2-7	medium-sized	TRBD2	CASSLGSSGPYEQYF	TGTGCCAGCAGCTTAGGTTCTAGCGGCCCCTACGAGCAGTACTTC
TRBV19	TRBJ1-2	-	-	CASRQPGDTNYGYTF	TGTGCCAGTAGACAGCCGGGGGATACGAACTATGGCTACACCTTC
TRBV28	TRBJ2-3	-	-	CASRPGGSTDTQYF	TGTGCCAGCAGACCTGGAGGGAGCACAGATACGCAGTATTTT
TRBV28	TRBJ2-7	-	TRBD2	CASISGGLEVHEQYF	TGTGCCAGTATATCTGGGGGACTAGAAGTTCACGAGCAGTACTTC
TRBV18	TRBJ1-5	-	-	CASSPPGQGNQPQHF	TGTGCCAGCTCACCACCGGGGCAGGGCAATCAGCCCCAGCATTTT
TRBV11-3	TRBJ1-3	-	TRBD1	CASSSWDGQGSGNTIYF	TGTGCCAGCAGCTCCTGGGACGGACAGGGCTCTGGAAACACCATATATTTT